One sample yielded the 23 T cell receptor beta chains listed below, sequenced in a study of T cell responses to AZD1222 COVID-19 vaccine. Sequencing used immunoSEQ multiplex PCR; TCRdb keeps in-frame clones, though not all of them. The sample has 120,000 or so clones, about 89% seen once. Sequencing used peripheral blood, obtained on day 0 of MenACWY control vaccination. These receptors were collected from an adult in good health.

V is TRBV7-2 and J is TRBJ2-2; weak D call: TRBD2 (5 bases). CDR3 length: 18 residues. CDR1 is SGHTA and CDR2 is FQGNSA in the germline V gene. Trimming left V 5 bases short and J 0 bases short, with 19 bases between. CDR3 residues: CASSDVWAGETNTGELFF. The DNA for the CDR3 is TGTGCCAGCAGCGACGTTTGGGCGGGTGAGACGAACACCGGGGAGCTGTTTTTT. Full variable domain (rest looked up from reference TRBV7-2 and TRBJ2-2): GAGVSQSPSNKVTEKGKDVELRCDPISGHTALYWYRQSLGQGLEFLIYFQGNSAPDKSGLPSDRFSAERTGGSVSTLTIQRTQQEDSAVYLCASSDVWAGETNTGELFFGEGSRLTVL.

The chain has TRBV7-9 and TRBJ2-1, with D maybe TRBD2 (6 bases). This CDR3 comprises 12 residues. Germline values: CDR1 SEHNR, CDR2 FQNEAQ (reference sequence). The V gene lost 6 bases and the J gene lost 8 bases, with 11 bases spanning the gap. As DNA, the CDR3 is TGTGCCAGCAGGCCTAGCGCGGATGAGCAGTTCTTC. Translating it yields CASRPSADEQFF.

V is TRBV2 and J is TRBJ2-1; no clear D. The germline V gene has CDR1 SNHLY and CDR2 FYNNEI. CDR3 length: 14 residues. Trimming removed 6 bases from V and 0 bases from J, with 9 bases in between. The CDR3 sequence: CASSDLSSYNEQFF. CDR3 DNA: TGTGCCAGCAGCGACCTAAGCTCCTACAATGAGCAGTTCTTC.

The chain employs TRBV13 and TRBJ1-2; TRBD1 agrees at 7 bases. CDR1 and CDR2 from the germline V gene are PRHDT and FYEKMQ (reference sequence). Trimming at V came to 5 bases and at J to 8 bases, leaving 11 bases not matched to a gene. The CDR3 loop spans 14 amino acids. CDR3 in DNA: TGTGCCAGCAGCCTTGAAGGGGGCGGCTCCGGCTACACCTTC. Amino acids: CASSLEGGGSGYTF. Full variable domain (outside the CDR3, taken from reference TRBV13 and TRBJ1-2): AAGVIQSPRHLIKEKRETATLKCYPIPRHDTVYWYQQGPGQDPQFLISFYEKMQSDKGSIPDRFSAQQFSDYHSELNMSSLELGDSALYFCASSLEGGGSGYTFGSGTRLTVV.

The CDR3 DNA sequence: TGTGCCAGCACCAGCGGGATCAGTGATACGCAGTATTTT. The encoded protein is CASTSGISDTQYF. The chain employs TRBV2 and TRBJ2-3; 7 nucleotides agree with TRBD2. The trim removed 7 bases at V and 6 bases at J, leaving 7 bases unmatched. This CDR3 has 13 residues. Germline V CDR1 and CDR2: SNHLY, FYNNEI.

V is TRBV9 and J is TRBJ2-2; a possible D gene is TRBD2 (6 bases). Germline CDR1 is SGDLS and CDR2 is YYNGEE. CDR3 length: 14 amino acids. The V gene lost 7 bases and the J gene lost 6 bases, with 16 bases spanning the gap. CDR3 region: CASAGRLFPGELFF. The CDR3 bases are TGTGCCAGCGCGGGACGGCTTTTTCCCGGGGAGCTGTTTTTT.

V and J are TRBV5-5 and TRBJ2-5; D is unclear. Germline assignment: CDR1 SGHKS and CDR2 YYEKEE (reference sequence). The CDR3 covers 13 residues. V was cut by 0 bases and J by 3 bases, with 6 bases left in between. CDR3 sequence (DNA): TGTGCCAGCAGCTTGGAGGCAGAAGAGACCCAGTACTTC. This gives the protein CASSLEAEETQYF.

The chain couples TRBV5-1 to TRBJ2-3; TRBD2 matches 8 bases. Germline lookup yields CDR1 SGHRS and CDR2 YFSETQ. V trimming: 4 bases; J trimming: 5 bases; junction bases outside the gene matches: 12. This CDR3 contains 16 residues. The CDR3 DNA follows: TGCGCCAGCAGCCCACGCCCCCAGCGGGAGAAAGATACGCAGTATTTT. Translating it yields CASSPRPQREKDTQYF.

This CDR3 reads CASSVEGGLNSPLHF. In DNA, the CDR3 is TGTGCCAGCAGCGTAGAGGGGGGCTTGAATTCACCCCTCCACTTT. The chain carries TRBV9 and TRBJ1-6, with a weak D call TRBD1 (6 bases). The CDR3 loop spans 15 amino acids. The V gene's germline CDR1 is SGDLS and CDR2 YYNGEE. The V and J ends lost 0 bases and 7 bases respectively, with 11 bases between them.

The chain combines TRBV7-9 with TRBJ2-7; maybe TRBD2 (5 bases). The length of the CDR3 is 17 residues. V lost 2 bases, J lost 0 bases, and 17 bases lay in between. Germline lookup yields CDR1 SEHNR and CDR2 FQNEAQ (reference sequence). The chain's CDR3 is CASSLSPGLSSSYEQYF. CDR3 nucleotides: TGTGCCAGCAGCTTATCTCCCGGACTCTCCAGCTCCTACGAGCAGTACTTC. Combining the CDR3 with reference TRBV7-9 and TRBJ2-7 gives the whole variable domain DTGVSQNPRHKITKRGQNVTFRCDPISEHNRLYWYRQTLGQGPEFLTYFQNEAQLEKSRLLSDRFSAERPKGSFSTLEIQRTEQGDSAMYLCASSLSPGLSSSYEQYFGPGTRLTVT.

The chain combines TRBV9 with TRBJ2-6; D not resolved. The CDR3 spans 17 residues. Germline V gives CDR1 SGDLS, CDR2 YYNGEE. The V end lost 3 bases, the J end lost 2 bases, and 15 bases lay between the germline ends. The CDR3 region has the DNA TGTGCCAGCAGCGAGGACCTTCCGTTTACTGGGGCCAACGTCCTGACTTTC. Its protein product is CASSEDLPFTGANVLTF. The full variable domain, rest sourced from reference TRBV9 and TRBJ2-6, is DSGVTQTPKHLITATGQRVTLRCSPRSGDLSVYWYQQSLDQGLQFLIQYYNGEERAKGNILERFSAQQFPDLHSELNLSSLELGDSALYFCASSEDLPFTGANVLTFGAGSRLTVL.

The chain recombines TRBV19 with TRBJ1-2, with D unclear. The V gene's germline CDR1 is LNHDA and CDR2 SQIVND (reference sequence). The CDR3 sequence is 13 residues long. Deletions cut 4 bases from V and 3 bases from J, with 9 bases between. This chain's CDR3 is CASSKDADYGYTF. The CDR3 DNA reads as TGTGCCAGTAGTAAAGACGCCGACTATGGCTACACCTTC.

The chain combines TRBV11-3 with TRBJ1-1, with D tentatively TRBD1 (6 bases). CDR3 length: 15 residues. Trimming removed 3 bases at V and 1 base at J, with 12 bases between. The V gene's germline CDR1 is SGHNT and CDR2 YENEEA. CDR3 loop: CASSFPGAGNTEAFF. The DNA of the CDR3 is TGTGCCAGCAGCTTTCCGGGGGCTGGGAACACTGAAGCTTTCTTT.

In regard to this clone: Additional DNA sequences in this sample encode the identical CDR3. This chain uses TRBV29-1 with TRBJ2-6; D might be TRBD2 (6 bases). This CDR3 contains 15 residues. Germline V gene sequence: CDR1 SQVTM, CDR2 ANQGSEA. Trimming left V 1 base short and J 1 base short, with 8 bases between. CDR3 region: CSVEVGGSGANVLTF. CDR3 bases: TGCAGCGTTGAAGTCGGGGGTTCTGGGGCCAACGTCCTGACTTTC.

V usage is TRBV5-1 and J usage is TRBJ2-3; 9 nucleotides align to TRBD1. From germline, CDR1 is SGHRS and CDR2 YFSETQ. This CDR3 is 14 amino acids long. V dropped 0 bases and J dropped 4; count of bases not matched to a gene: 0. CDR3 sequence reads: CASSLGDRADTQYF. CDR3 bases: TGCGCCAGCAGCTTGGGGGACAGGGCAGATACGCAGTATTTT.

The chain recombines TRBV11-3 with TRBJ1-4; TRBD1 matches at 11 bases. The germline gives CDR1 SGHNT, CDR2 YENEEA. With V trimmed by 5 bases and J by 3 bases, 8 bases remained unmatched. This CDR3 is 17 amino acids long. CDR3 bases: TGTGCCAGCAGCCCCGGGGACAGGGGGGCCTCTAATGAAAAACTGTTTTTT. Protein product: CASSPGDRGASNEKLFF.

The table lists this clone with a few counts. The chain joins TRBV10-1 to TRBJ1-2; D unclear. The CDR3 totals 13 residues. Trimming removed 4 bases at V and 4 bases at J, with 10 bases between. The germline CDR1 and CDR2 sequences are WNHNN and SYGVQD (reference sequence). Here the CDR3 reads CASSGEGGYGYTF. Here the CDR3 DNA reads TGCGCCAGCAGTGGAGAGGGAGGCTATGGCTACACCTTC.

The chain recombines TRBV28 with TRBJ1-1, with D tentatively TRBD1 (6 bases). Germline CDR1 and CDR2: MDHEN and SYDVKM. V dropped 5 bases and J dropped 3 bases, with 10 bases sitting between them. This CDR3 has 13 amino acids. The CDR3 sequence is CASSRGAYTEAFF. CDR3 nucleotide sequence: TGTGCCAGCAGTCGGGGGGCTTACACTGAAGCTTTCTTT.

This clone has a handful of counts. The chain recombines TRBV27 with TRBJ1-5; 8 positions agree with TRBD1. This CDR3 contains 15 residues. Germline trimming cut 5 bases from V and 6 bases from J; bases unmatched to any gene: 9. CDR1 is MNHEY, CDR2 SMNVEV, per germline (reference sequence). The CDR3 protein is CASSLQGDRVQPQHF. In DNA form, the CDR3 reads TGTGCCAGCAGTCTACAGGGGGATCGAGTTCAGCCCCAGCATTTT.

The gene calls are TRBV19 and TRBJ2-3; 11 bases align to TRBD2. The CDR3 is made up of 18 amino acids. Losses at the gene ends were 3 bases for V and 4 bases for J; bases not matched to a gene: 12. Per the germline V gene, CDR1 is LNHDA and CDR2 is SQIVND (reference sequence). CDR3 sequence (DNA): TGTGCCAGTAGTATGGGGCTAGCGGGAGGCCCGATTCCAGATACGCAGTATTTT. Translation gives CASSMGLAGGPIPDTQYF.

The chain combines TRBV28 with TRBJ2-5; 8 bases fit TRBD1. The junction had 7 bases not matched to a gene; V was cut back by 6 bases and J by 7 bases. The CDR3 extends over 13 amino acids. CDR1 and CDR2 (germline): MDHEN, SYDVKM. As DNA, the CDR3 is TGTGCCAGCAGCAGGGGGCAAGAAGGGACCCAGTACTTC. This sequence encodes CASSRGQEGTQYF.

The rearrangement joins TRBV11-2 to TRBJ2-2; D gene uncertain. V was clipped by 3 bases and J by 0 bases, with 11 bases between them. The CDR3 sequence is 16 residues long. Per germline, CDR1 SGHAT and CDR2 FQNNGV. CDR3 sequence (DNA): TGTGCCAGCAGCTTTCTCCCCGGCGCGAACACCGGGGAGCTGTTTTTT. It specifies CASSFLPGANTGELFF.

The J gene is TRBJ1-1, the V gene TRBV12-3 or TRBV12-4; D unresolved. V dropped 1 base and J dropped 1 base, with 4 bases sitting between them. This CDR3 has 13 amino acids. The CDR3 reads CASSLGANTEAFF. CDR3 in DNA: TGTGCCAGCAGTTTAGGGGCGAACACTGAAGCTTTCTTT.